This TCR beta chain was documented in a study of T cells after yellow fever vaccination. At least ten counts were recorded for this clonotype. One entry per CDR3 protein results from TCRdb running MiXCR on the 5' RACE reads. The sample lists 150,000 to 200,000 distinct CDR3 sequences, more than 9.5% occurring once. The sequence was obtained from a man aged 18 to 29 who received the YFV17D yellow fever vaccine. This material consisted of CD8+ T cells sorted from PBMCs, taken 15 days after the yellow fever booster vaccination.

This chain's CDR3 is CASSLVAGLNTEAFF. The CDR3 DNA reads as TGTGCCAGCAGCTTAGTTGCGGGGCTGAACACTGAAGCTTTCTTT. V and J are TRBV7-9 and TRBJ1-1, with D perhaps matching TRBD1 (5 bases). There are 15 residues in the CDR3. The V and J ends lost 1 base and 0 bases respectively, with 9 bases between them. Germline V gene sequence: CDR1 SEHNR, CDR2 FQNEAQ (reference sequence).